These T cell receptor beta chains were read from a single sample in a study of T cells in Graves' hyperthyroidism and ophthalmopathy. TCRdb passed the multiplex PCR reads through MiXCR, listing each CDR3 protein once. The sample has approximately 100,000 distinct CDR3 sequences; 47% are singletons. The sequenced sample consisted of blood. Receptors were obtained from a man aged 35-49 years with Graves' hyperthyroidism. CDR3s include the opening cysteine and the closing phenylalanine or tryptophan. D genes are given only for firm matches.

TRBV11-2	-	TRBJ1-2	CASSIIPGGYGYTF
TRBV2	TRBD1	TRBJ2-2	CASRGQGYGELFF
TRBV10-3	-	TRBJ2-7	CAISEGAYEQYF
TRBV7-9	-	TRBJ2-5	CASSTQYF
TRBV7-9	-	TRBJ1-4	CASSVEQGEKLFF
TRBV20-1	-	TRBJ2-7	CSARGVYEQYF
TRBV7-3	-	TRBJ2-1	CASSFYICSARANEQFF
TRBV10-2	TRBD1	TRBJ2-5	CASSRGQGETQYF
TRBV12-3/TRBV12-4	-	TRBJ2-5	CASSFGQETQYF
TRBV2	-	TRBJ1-5	CASSVSGGGRKCNQPQHF
TRBV6-4	TRBD2	TRBJ2-1	CASSDSTSGGHNEQFF
TRBV10-3	TRBD2	TRBJ2-3	CASRAASGVLGTDTRYF
TRBV7-8	-	TRBJ2-7	CASSPLDSLYEQYF
TRBV5-1	TRBD1	TRBJ2-2	CASSTWTGGRELFF
TRBV2	TRBD1	TRBJ1-1	CASRALQGANTEAFF
TRBV7-2	-	TRBJ1-3	CASSSPRGRHTIYF
TRBV5-4	TRBD2	TRBJ2-3	CASSHAMGGGAGTDTQYF
TRBV20-1	TRBD1	TRBJ1-2	CSARDSLGGYTF
TRBV25-1	TRBD2	TRBJ2-7	CASSVWEGLREQYF
TRBV2	TRBD2	TRBJ2-7	CASSSEGLAGGPRTYEQYF
TRBV2	-	TRBJ2-7	CASRPGADYEQYF
TRBV20-1	-	TRBJ2-3	CSAGDPRQDTQYF
TRBV24-1	-	TRBJ1-5	CATSAMRVGQPQRF
TRBV20-1	-	TRBJ1-3	CSARGNSGNTIYF
TRBV5-4	TRBD1	TRBJ1-3	CASSARTGIGNTIYF
TRBV2	-	TRBJ2-1	CASSGRQANYNEQFF
TRBV20-1	-	TRBJ1-4	CSARTGTTNEKLFF
TRBV6-5	TRBD1	TRBJ1-2	CATRGQISNYGYTF
TRBV9	-	TRBJ1-3	CASSEEVAGNTIYF
TRBV5-1	-	TRBJ1-6	CASREDSGLEPNSPLHF
TRBV19	-	TRBJ1-1	CASRWSDWGTEAFF
TRBV6-2/TRBV6-3	TRBD1	TRBJ2-5	CASSYGGTGDQETQYF